What follows is one T cell receptor beta chain and its context. The target of this receptor is not known. Nothing much larger sits one base from this clone, and base qualities are not available. Libraries came from the immunoSEQ multiplex PCR assay. Adaptive Biotechnologies handled the TCRB amplification, library preparation, sequencing and preliminary bioinformatics at Survey level resolution. For TCRB sequencing, genomic DNA from sorted cTfh populations was amplified by multiplex PCR. The authors processed their data as follows. In R, clonality was calculated as 1 minus the normalized Shannon entropy, and the Gini index was computed using the R package ineq. The overlap score was defined as the summed counts of shared sequences divided by the total counts of all sequences in both compared samples. Shared-clonotype significance used Fisher's exact test assuming a theoretical repertoire of 10^7 TCRB sequences. TCRdb holds this immuneACCESS table with in-frame rearrangements only. Some clones are missing; in checked studies, unresolved V genes explain under half, and the rest has no known cause. V, J and clone size are those of that table, while D and trimming were read from the DNA. The sample profile shows some 9,800 clones; roughly 80% of them were found once. The ten largest clones capture 1.5% of the sample.

These data originate in a study of follicular helper T cells after annual influenza vaccination (dated by TCRdb to about 2017). In the study overall: After each seasonal influenza vaccination, blood samples were collected on days 0, 7 and 28. To look at recall of cTfh clones, some subjects were tracked through successive annual vaccinations covering the 2013-2014, 2014-2015 and 2015-2016 seasons. One week after vaccination, a second recruited cohort of 12 subjects (Table S1) displayed a similar ICOS+CD38+ cTfh response. Multi-year samples were available from six subjects, with four subjects covering two vaccination seasons and two subjects covering three seasons. The 2013-2014 samples were cryopreserved, while the 2015 samples were processed right after collection. General conclusions and limits of the study: Day 7 ICOS+CD38+ clones were most often found later in ICOS-CD38- cTfh, suggesting that subset may serve as a memory reservoir. ICOS+CD38+ cTfh clonality correlated with the frequency of that population, and its change correlated with the change in circulating plasmablast frequency. With successive annual vaccinations, a recurrent oligoclonal ICOS+CD38+ cTfh response was recalled, and this response contained tetramer and AIM influenza-specific clonotypes. Productive TCRB sequences were recovered from only about 8.5-20% of analyzed cells, so rare clonotypes could not be sampled.

The time point label corresponds to: 2015-2016 season, pre-vaccination. TCRB sequencing was used to follow sorted CD4 subsets from the blood of adults before and after they were given the seasonal inactivated influenza vaccine (Fluvarix). To be eligible, subjects had to live in the community and must not have received influenza vaccine in the previous 6 months. Influenza vaccine contraindications, substance abuse, HIV/AIDS, active malignancy, immunomodulatory medication and active illness such as respiratory infection were included among the exclusion criteria. Per time point, between roughly 35 and 100 mL of blood was sampled. Circulating Tfh were defined as non-naive CD4+CXCR5+PD-1+ cells and sorted into ICOS+CD38+ and ICOS-CD38- fractions. PBMC were isolated using Ficoll-Paque PLUS or SepMate separation. Before DNA extraction, cell subsets were sorted from PBMC on a BD FACS Aria. Per the germline V gene (reference sequence), SEHNR is the CDR1 and FQNEAQ is the CDR2. Inclusive of the bounding cysteine and phenylalanine, the CDR3 is 13 residues long. Only the CDR3 DNA is retained, 39 bases long and in frame from the first base. V is reduced by 5 bases and J by 6 bases, leaving a spacing of 13 bases between them.

The chain is assembled from TRBV7-9 and TRBJ1-2; the D gene is possibly TRBD1, with 5 bases matching. Sample: CXCR5+ CD38- circulating T follicular helper cells from blood, taken on the day of influenza vaccination. What this sample's cell subset or site label stands for: circulating Tfh, non-naive CD4+CXCR5+PD-1+ (ICOS+CD38+ or ICOS-CD38-). The receptor was derived from an adult who received the influenza vaccine. The DNA sequence is TGTGCCAGCAGCGACGGGCCAGGGCATGGCTACACCTTC. Its translation is CASSDGPGHGYTF.